This entry lists 8 T cell receptor beta chains sequenced from one sample in a study of cytomegalovirus exposure and HLA in healthy donors. PCR was performed using 60 Vbeta and 13 Jbeta primers. Profiling relied on immunoSEQ multiplex PCR, and the TCRdb table lists in-frame clones only, not all of them. The table shows approximately 190,000 clones, with 80% to 90% occurring only once. The sequenced material came from PBMCs. These receptors all stem from a man aged 40-50 years in good health and CMV-seropositive.

V and J are TRBV2 and TRBJ2-4, with D unresolved. The germline V gene has CDR1 SNHLY and CDR2 FYNNEI. The CDR3 contains 12 residues. Trimming removed 9 bases at V and 0 bases at J, with 6 bases between. The CDR3 DNA reads TGTGCCAGTCAACTAGCCAAAAACATTCAGTACTTC. This sequence encodes CASQLAKNIQYF.

In the case of this clone: The junction shows a germline mismatch at one end, possibly a read error. The J gene is TRBJ2-1, the V gene TRBV9; D is unresolved. Germline CDR1 is SGDLS and CDR2 is YYNGEE. The CDR3 is made up of 14 amino acids. The CDR3 protein is CASSVSPSNNEQFF. The CDR3 bases are TGTGCCAGCAGCGTGAGCCCCTCCAACAATGAGCAGTTCTTC.

This clone came up a few times. This chain connects TRBV5-1 to TRBJ1-2; a weak D match, TRBD1 (5 bases). There are 15 residues in the CDR3. Trimming took off 0 bases at V and 0 bases at J, with 9 bases between the two ends. Germline CDR1 SGHRS, CDR2 YFSETQ. The CDR3 spells CASSLVPGTNYGYTF. CDR3 nucleotides: TGCGCCAGCAGCTTGGTACCAGGGACTAACTATGGCTACACCTTC.

This clone has just a few counts. Different DNA sequences within this sample yield the same CDR3. This rearrangement joins TRBV4-3 to TRBJ2-1, with TRBD2 matching over 9 bases. Germline assignment: CDR1 LGHNA and CDR2 YSLEER. The J segment lost 3 bases and the V segment lost 0 bases, leaving 6 bases of the junction unmatched. CDR3 size: 17 residues. The CDR3: CASSQERSAGGYNEQFF. CDR3 DNA sequence: TGCGCCAGCAGCCAAGAACGGTCAGCGGGAGGCTACAATGAGCAGTTCTTC.

There are a few counts of this clone. This chain connects TRBV6-1 to TRBJ2-7; the match to TRBD1 covers 7 bases. CDR1 and CDR2 from the germline V gene are MNHNS and SASEGT. CDR3 length: 14 residues. The junction had 6 bases not matched to a gene; V was cut back by 7 bases and J by 0 bases. This chain's CDR3 is CASKEGQFSYEQYF. Written as DNA, the CDR3 is TGTGCCAGCAAAGAGGGACAGTTCTCCTACGAGCAGTACTTC.

This chain connects TRBV19 to TRBJ2-2; TRBD1 matches at 9 bases. This CDR3 has 15 amino acids. Losses at the gene ends were 1 base for V and 6 bases for J; bases not matched to a gene: 3. The germline gives CDR1 LNHDA, CDR2 SQIVND (reference sequence). This CDR3 is CASSIGQGGSGELFF. CDR3 DNA: TGTGCCAGTAGTATAGGACAGGGGGGCTCCGGGGAGCTGTTTTTT.

The chain is built from TRBV6-5 and TRBJ1-1; D gene ambiguous. CDR1 is MNHEY and CDR2 is SVGAGI in the germline V gene. The CDR3 is made up of 14 amino acids. V was trimmed by 4 bases and J by 4 bases, leaving 13 bases between them. The CDR3 protein is CASSWQSSGTEAFF. CDR3 bases: TGTGCCAGCAGTTGGCAGTCATCGGGCACTGAAGCTTTCTTT.

This chain links TRBV7-6 with TRBJ2-1; no clear D gene. Trimming stripped 1 base from V and 6 bases from J, with 4 bases between. The V gene's germline CDR1 is SGHVS and CDR2 FNYEAQ. The CDR3 has 12 residues. In nucleotides, the CDR3 is TGTGCCAGCAGCTTAGACACCAATGAGCAGTTCTTC. Translating it yields CASSLDTNEQFF.